The rows below give T cell receptor beta chains drawn from one sample of a study of metastatic and nonmetastatic thyroid tumors. TCRdb reprocessed the PCR reads via MiXCR. The repertoire holds 20,000 to 25,000 clones, around 15% seen once, with 8.5% to 12% in the top ten. What was sequenced was tumor tissue. The receptors stem from a female donor with papillary thyroid cancer or a benign thyroid nodule (not recorded which). Some clones in this sample may be carry-over from other donors' samples. Both conserved end residues are part of each CDR3. The order of the fields is CDR3 length, clone size, D gene, V gene, CDR3 protein. The D gene is left open where the match is weak. Size is omitted from some rows. Given values are once, few, many or a class for expanded clones.

16 | - | - | TRBV27 | CASKDRLISGANVLTF
13 | many | TRBD1 | TRBV19 | CASPGQGNYEQYF
15 | many | TRBD2 | TRBV20-1 | CSARTSGRGVGTQYF
15 | many | TRBD1 | TRBV5-4 | CASSPGTDSQETQYF
16 | many | TRBD1 | TRBV6-1 | CASSEAWTGINQPQHF
15 | many | - | TRBV6-4 | CASRQGPTGDSPLHF
15 | many | TRBD1 | TRBV5-8 | CASRSRQGTYNEQFF
18 | many | - | TRBV19 | CASSTRQVLLAGANVLTF
15 | medium-sized | TRBD1 | TRBV7-9 | CASSGGTGGPYEQYF
13 | many | - | TRBV6-1 | CASKGSTGNTIYF
15 | many | - | TRBV29-1 | CSVGITGTTNEKLFF
15 | many | - | TRBV28 | CAILGGGRYNSPLHF
11 | many | - | TRBV28 | CASSQSNIQYF
13 | many | - | TRBV2 | CASGPDGLLEAFF
16 | once | - | TRBV11-1 | CASSLEGRGGLDEQFF
14 | many | - | TRBV14 | CASSQVLVEEKLFF
13 | many | TRBD1 | TRBV15 | CATALGQLGEQYF
14 | medium-sized | TRBD2 | TRBV27 | CASSLGGGTGEQYF
12 | - | - | TRBV27 | CASSRCTYEQYF
14 | medium-sized | - | TRBV4-1 | CASSQDSGNTEAFF
14 | many | - | TRBV28 | CASNGGMLNTEAFF
16 | many | - | TRBV11-3 | CASSLGGAPNTGELFF
15 | many | - | TRBV5-6 | CASSSGLSAHNEQFF
14 | medium-sized | TRBD1 | TRBV19 | CASSYRGEDEKLFF
14 | many | TRBD1 | TRBV5-1 | CASSNGTGGTSLHF
16 | many | TRBD1 | TRBV4-1 | CASSQGQGNLGNTIYF
11 | few | - | TRBV5-4 | CASSLMNEQFF
14 | many | - | TRBV12-3/TRBV12-4 | CASRLLANTGELFF
17 | many | - | TRBV18 | CASSPLPAIDYTGELFF
10 | medium-sized | - | TRBV29-1 | CSVARYEQFF
13 | few | - | TRBV6-4 | CASSVDSGEQQFF
14 | many | - | TRBV2 | CASRTPRGGNTIYF
19 | many | TRBD2 | TRBV20-1 | CSARDVALGTSGSRNTQYF
15 | many | - | TRBV7-8 | CASSFPDGSTDTQYF
15 | many | TRBD1 | TRBV11-2 | CASSLGTGKSQPQHF
13 | - | TRBD1 | TRBV29-1 | CSVGGTGVVKQYF
16 | - | - | TRBV5-1 | CASSLSAPRPKTGYTF
15 | - | - | TRBV6-1 | CASRYISYSGNTIYF
13 | many | - | TRBV2 | CASSDSELETQYF